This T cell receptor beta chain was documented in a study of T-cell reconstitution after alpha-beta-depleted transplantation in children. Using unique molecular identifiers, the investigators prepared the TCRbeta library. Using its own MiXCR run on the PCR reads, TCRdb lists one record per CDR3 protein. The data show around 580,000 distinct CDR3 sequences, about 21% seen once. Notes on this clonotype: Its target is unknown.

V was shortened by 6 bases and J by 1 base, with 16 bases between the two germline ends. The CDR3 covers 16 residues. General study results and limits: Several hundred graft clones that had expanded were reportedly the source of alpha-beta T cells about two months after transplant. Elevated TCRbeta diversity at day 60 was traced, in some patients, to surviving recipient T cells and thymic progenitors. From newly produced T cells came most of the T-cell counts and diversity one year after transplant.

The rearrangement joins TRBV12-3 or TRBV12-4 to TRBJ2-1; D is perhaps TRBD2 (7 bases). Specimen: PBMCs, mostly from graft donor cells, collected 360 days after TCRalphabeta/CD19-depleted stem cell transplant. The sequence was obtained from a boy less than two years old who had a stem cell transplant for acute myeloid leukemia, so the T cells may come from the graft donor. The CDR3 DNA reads TGTGCCAGCAGATCAACTGCGGGGGCTTCCTACAATGAGCAGTTCTTC. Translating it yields CASRSTAGASYNEQFF.